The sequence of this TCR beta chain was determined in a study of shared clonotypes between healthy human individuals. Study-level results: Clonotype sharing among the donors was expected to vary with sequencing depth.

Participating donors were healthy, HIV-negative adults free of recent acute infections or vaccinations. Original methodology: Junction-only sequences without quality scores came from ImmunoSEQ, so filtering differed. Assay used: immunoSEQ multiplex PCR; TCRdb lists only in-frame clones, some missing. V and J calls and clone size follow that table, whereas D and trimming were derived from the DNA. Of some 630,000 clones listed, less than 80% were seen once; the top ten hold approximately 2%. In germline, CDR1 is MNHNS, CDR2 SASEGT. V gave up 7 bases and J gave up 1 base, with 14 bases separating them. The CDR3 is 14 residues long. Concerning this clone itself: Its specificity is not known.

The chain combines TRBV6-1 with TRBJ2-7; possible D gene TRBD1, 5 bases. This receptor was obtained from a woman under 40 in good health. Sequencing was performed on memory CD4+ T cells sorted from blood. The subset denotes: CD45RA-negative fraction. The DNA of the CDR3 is TGTGCCAGCATCAGGAGTTGGACATCCTACGAGCAGTACTTC. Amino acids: CASIRSWTSYEQYF.